This TCR beta chain was identified in a study of blood T cell repertoires in COVID-19. Study-level background: From T cells, B-cell-depleted T cells, or PBMCs came the material, which was cDNA or gDNA.

TCRdb keeps only in-frame clones here, not all; method: immunoSEQ multiplex PCR. The sample consists of fewer than 250,000 clones, about 86% of them appearing once. V shed 5 bases and J 5 bases; nucleotides not matched to a gene: 7. From germline, CDR1 is SGHRS and CDR2 YFSETQ. This CDR3 has 15 residues. The chain joins TRBV5-1 to TRBJ2-3; 11 bases are shared with TRBD2. The clonotype comes from a woman aged 40 to 55 with acute COVID-19. The sequenced sample consisted of PBMCs or T cells enriched from blood (not recorded which). The CDR3 is CASRATSGSVDTQYF. The CDR3 DNA follows: TGCGCCAGCAGAGCCACTAGCGGGAGTGTAGATACGCAGTATTTT.